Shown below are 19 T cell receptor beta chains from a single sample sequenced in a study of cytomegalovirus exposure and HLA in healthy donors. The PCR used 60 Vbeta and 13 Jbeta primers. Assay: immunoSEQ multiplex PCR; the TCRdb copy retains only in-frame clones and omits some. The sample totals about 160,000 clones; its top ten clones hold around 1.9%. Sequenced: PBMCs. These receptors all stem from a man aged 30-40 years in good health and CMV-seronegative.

The CDR3 sequence: CATSRDLGGTYEQYF. CDR3 nucleotides: TGTGCCACCAGCAGAGATTTAGGGGGCACCTACGAGCAGTACTTC. J is TRBJ2-5 and V is TRBV15; TRBD1 matches 7 bases. The end of the DNA aligns better with TRBJ2-7, so the J call may be wrong. Germline CDR1 is LNHNV and CDR2 is YYDKDF (reference sequence). The CDR3 totals 15 residues.

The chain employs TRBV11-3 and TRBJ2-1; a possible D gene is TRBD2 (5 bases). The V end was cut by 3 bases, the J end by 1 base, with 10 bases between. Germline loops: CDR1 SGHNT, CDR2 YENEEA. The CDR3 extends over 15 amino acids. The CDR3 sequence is CASSFLTGSYNEQFF. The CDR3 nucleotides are TGTGCCAGCAGCTTCTTGACGGGGTCCTACAATGAGCAGTTCTTC.

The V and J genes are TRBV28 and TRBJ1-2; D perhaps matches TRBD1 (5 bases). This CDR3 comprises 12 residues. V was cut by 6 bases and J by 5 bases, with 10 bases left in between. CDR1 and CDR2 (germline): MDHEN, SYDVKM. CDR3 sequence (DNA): TGTGCCAGCAGGGGGGGTGGGTATGGCTACACCTTC. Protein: CASRGGGYGYTF.

The CDR3 region is CASSLYRVEETQYF. CDR3 sequence (DNA): TGTGCCAGCAGCTTATACAGGGTAGAGGAGACCCAGTACTTC. The chain joins TRBV7-9 to TRBJ2-5, with a tentative D call TRBD1 (6 bases). The CDR3 has 14 residues. CDR1 and CDR2 (germline): SEHNR, FQNEAQ (reference sequence). V was clipped by 2 bases and J by 5 bases, with 12 bases between them.

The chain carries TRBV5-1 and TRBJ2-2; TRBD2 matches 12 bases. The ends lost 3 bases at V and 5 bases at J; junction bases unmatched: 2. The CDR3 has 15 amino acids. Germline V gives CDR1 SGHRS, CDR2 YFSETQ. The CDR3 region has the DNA TGCGCCAGCAGCTCCGGACTAGCGGGGACCGGGGAGCTGTTTTTT. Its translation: CASSSGLAGTGELFF.

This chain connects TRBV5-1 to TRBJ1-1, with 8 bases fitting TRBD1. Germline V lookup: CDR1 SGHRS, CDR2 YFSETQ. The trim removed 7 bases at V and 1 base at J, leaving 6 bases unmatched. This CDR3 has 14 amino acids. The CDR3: CASGDRGPNTEAFF. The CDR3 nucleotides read TGCGCCAGCGGTGACAGGGGACCGAACACTGAAGCTTTCTTT.

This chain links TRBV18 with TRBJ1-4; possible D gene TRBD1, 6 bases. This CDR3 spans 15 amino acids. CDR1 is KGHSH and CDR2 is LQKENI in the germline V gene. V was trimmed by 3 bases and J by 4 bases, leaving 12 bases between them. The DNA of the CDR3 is TGTGCCAGCTCACCGGCGACAGGAAATAATGAAAAACTGTTTTTT. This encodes CASSPATGNNEKLFF.

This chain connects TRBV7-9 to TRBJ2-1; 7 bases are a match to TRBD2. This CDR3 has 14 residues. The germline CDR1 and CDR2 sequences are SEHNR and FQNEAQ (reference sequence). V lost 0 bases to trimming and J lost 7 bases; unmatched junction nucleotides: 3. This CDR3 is CASSLATSVNEQFF. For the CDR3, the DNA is TGTGCCAGCAGCTTAGCCACTAGCGTAAATGAGCAGTTCTTC.

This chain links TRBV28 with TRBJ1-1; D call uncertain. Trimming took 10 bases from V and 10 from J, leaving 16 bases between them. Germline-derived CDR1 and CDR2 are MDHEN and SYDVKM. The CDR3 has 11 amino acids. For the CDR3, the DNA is TGTGCCATACCTGGAGTCGGTGGAGCTTTCTTT. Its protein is CAIPGVGGAFF.

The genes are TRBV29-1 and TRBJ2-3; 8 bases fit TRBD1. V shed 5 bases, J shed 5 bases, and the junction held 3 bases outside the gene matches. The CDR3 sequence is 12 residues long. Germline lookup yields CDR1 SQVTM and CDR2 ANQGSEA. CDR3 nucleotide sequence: TGCAGCGTTCAGGGGGCTGGAGATACGCAGTATTTT. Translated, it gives CSVQGAGDTQYF.

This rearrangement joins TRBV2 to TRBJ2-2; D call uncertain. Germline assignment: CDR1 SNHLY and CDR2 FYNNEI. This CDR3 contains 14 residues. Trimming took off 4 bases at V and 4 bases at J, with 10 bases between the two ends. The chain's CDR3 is CASSVYRSTGELFF. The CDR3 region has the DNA TGTGCCAGCAGTGTGTATAGGAGCACCGGGGAGCTGTTTTTT.

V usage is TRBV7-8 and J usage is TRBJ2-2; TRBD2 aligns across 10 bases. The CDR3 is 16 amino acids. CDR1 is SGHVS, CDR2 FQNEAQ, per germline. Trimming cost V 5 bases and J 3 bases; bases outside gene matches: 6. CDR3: CASSLLAGEDTGELFF. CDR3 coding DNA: TGTGCCAGCAGCCTCCTAGCGGGAGAAGACACCGGGGAGCTGTTTTTT.

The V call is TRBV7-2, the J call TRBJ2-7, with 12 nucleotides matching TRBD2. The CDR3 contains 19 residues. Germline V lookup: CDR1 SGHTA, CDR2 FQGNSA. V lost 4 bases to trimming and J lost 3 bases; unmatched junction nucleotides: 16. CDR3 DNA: TGTGCCAGCAGCTCCTACCCGACTAGCGGGAGCCACTCGGTCTACGAGCAGTACTTC. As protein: CASSSYPTSGSHSVYEQYF.

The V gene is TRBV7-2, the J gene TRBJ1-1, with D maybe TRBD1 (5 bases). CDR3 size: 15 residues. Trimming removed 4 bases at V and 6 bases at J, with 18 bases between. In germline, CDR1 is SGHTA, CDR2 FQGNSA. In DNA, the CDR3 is TGTGCCAGCAGCTCGGGTGCGGCAGCGGGGGCTGAAGCTTTCTTT. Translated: CASSSGAAAGAEAFF.

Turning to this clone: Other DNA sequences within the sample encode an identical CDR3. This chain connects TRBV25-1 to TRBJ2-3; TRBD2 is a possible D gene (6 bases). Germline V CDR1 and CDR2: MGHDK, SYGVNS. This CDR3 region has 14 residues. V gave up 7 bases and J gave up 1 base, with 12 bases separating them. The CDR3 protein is CASTRGTGTDTQYF. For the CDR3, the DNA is TGTGCCAGCACCCGGGGGACGGGCACAGATACGCAGTATTTT. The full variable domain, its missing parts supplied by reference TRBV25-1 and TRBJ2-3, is EADIYQTPRYLVIGTGKKITLECSQTMGHDKMYWYQQDPGMELHLIHYSYGVNSTEKGDLSSESTVSRIRTEHFPLTLESARPSHTSQYLCASTRGTGTDTQYFGPGTRLTVL.

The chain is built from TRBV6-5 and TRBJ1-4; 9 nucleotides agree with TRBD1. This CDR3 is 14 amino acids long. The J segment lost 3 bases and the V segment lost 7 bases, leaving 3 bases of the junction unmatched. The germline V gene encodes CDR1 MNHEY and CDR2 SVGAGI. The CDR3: CASTRQGANEKLFF. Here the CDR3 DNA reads TGTGCCAGCACCCGACAGGGGGCTAATGAAAAACTGTTTTTT.

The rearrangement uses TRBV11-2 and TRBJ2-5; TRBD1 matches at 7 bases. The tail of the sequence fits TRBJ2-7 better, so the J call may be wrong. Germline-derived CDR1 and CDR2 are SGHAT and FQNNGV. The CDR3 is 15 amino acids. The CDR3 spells CASSIRQGSAYEQYF. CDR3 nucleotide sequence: TGTGCCAGCAGCATAAGACAGGGTTCCGCCTACGAGCAGTACTTC.

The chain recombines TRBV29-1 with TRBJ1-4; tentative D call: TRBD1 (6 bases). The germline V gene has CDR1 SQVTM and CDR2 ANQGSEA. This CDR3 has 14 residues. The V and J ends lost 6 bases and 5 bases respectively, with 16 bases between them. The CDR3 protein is CSVILGQGNEKLFF. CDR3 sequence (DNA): TGCAGCGTGATCCTGGGACAAGGGAATGAAAAACTGTTTTTT.

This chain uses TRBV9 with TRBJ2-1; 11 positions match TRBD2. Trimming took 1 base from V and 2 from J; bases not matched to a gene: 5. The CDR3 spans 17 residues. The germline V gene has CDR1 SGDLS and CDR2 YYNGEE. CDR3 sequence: CASSVTLAGGAYNEQFF. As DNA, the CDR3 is TGTGCCAGCAGCGTAACCTTAGCGGGAGGGGCCTACAATGAGCAGTTCTTC.